A selection of T cell receptor beta chains follows, all from one sample in a study of blood T cell repertoires in COVID-19. Clones were sequenced by immunoSEQ multiplex PCR, and TCRdb holds only the in-frame ones, with some missing. The table records roughly 140,000 clones, approximately 82% of them present only once. Sequenced material: peripheral blood. The receptors originated from a woman in her 50s in a cohort sampled during active or convalescent COVID-19. Both conserved end residues are part of each CDR3. The D gene is left open where the match is weak. Expanded clones get a size class; other rows say once, few or many, or leave the size out.

D	size	V	J	length	DNA	CDR3
NA	NA	TRBV2	TRBJ2-2	13	TGTGCCAGCAGCTCTGAACTCGCCGGGGAGCTGTTTTTT	CASSSELAGELFF
NA	NA	TRBV7-2	TRBJ2-1	15	TGTGCCAGCAGCATGGACTGGAACTCCTACAATGAGCAGTTCTTC	CASSMDWNSYNEQFF
TRBD1	NA	TRBV12-3/TRBV12-4	TRBJ2-7	13	TGTGCCAGCAGCACAGGGGTATCCTACGAGCAGTACTTC	CASSTGVSYEQYF
TRBD1	few	TRBV6-5	TRBJ2-1	13	TGTGCCGTGTCGAGTGTGAAGGGACAGATGAAGTTCTTC	CAVSSVKGQMKFF
NA	NA	TRBV18	TRBJ1-1	14	TGTGCCAGCTCACCATCGGAGACGGACACTGAAGCTTTCTTT	CASSPSETDTEAFF
TRBD1	once	TRBV7-2	TRBJ2-5	15	TGTGCCAGCAGCACTGGGACAGGGTGGGGGGAGACCCAGTACTTC	CASSTGTGWGETQYF
NA	NA	TRBV6-1	TRBJ2-7	15	TGTGCCAGCAGTGAAAATGGCCAGGGTTTTAACGAGCAGTACTTC	CASSENGQGFNEQYF
TRBD2	NA	TRBV3-1/TRBV3-2	TRBJ2-3	18	TGTGCCAGCAGTCCTAAGCGGGGGGGCGGATCTAGCACAGATACGCAGTATTTT	CASSPKRGGGSSTDTQYF
TRBD1	NA	TRBV4-2	TRBJ2-2	15	TGTGCCAGCAGCCTCGGACAGGGGGGATCCGGGGAGCTGTTTTTT	CASSLGQGGSGELFF
NA	NA	TRBV12-5	TRBJ1-5	14	TGTGCTAGTGGTTTTACACTTGCGAGGCAGCCCCAGCATTTT	CASGFTLARQPQHF
NA	many	TRBV6-5	TRBJ2-2	14	TGTGCCAGCAGTCGCGGGCCTAACACCGGGGAGCTGTTTTTT	CASSRGPNTGELFF
NA	NA	TRBV20-1	TRBJ2-5	12	TGCAGTGCTAGTGTTCCACAAGAGACCCAGTACTTC	CSASVPQETQYF
TRBD2	NA	TRBV5-1	TRBJ2-3	15	TGCGCCAGCAGCGCAGGCGGGGGGGGCACAGATACGCAGTATTTT	CASSAGGGGTDTQYF
TRBD1	NA	TRBV9	TRBJ1-2	14	TGTGCCAGCAGCACAACGACAGGGAACTATGGCTACACCTTC	CASSTTTGNYGYTF
NA	NA	TRBV2	TRBJ2-7	14	TGTGCCGGAGCAGTGGGGGGGGGCCCCTACGAGCAGTACTTC	CAGAVGGGPYEQYF
TRBD1	NA	TRBV10-3	TRBJ2-7	16	TGTGCCATCAGCTTGGCCGAACAGGGGGCCGGCTACGAGCAGTACTTC	CAISLAEQGAGYEQYF
TRBD1	NA	TRBV24-1	TRBJ2-1	14	TGTGCCACCATAGGGACAGGGGGCGCCCATGAGCAGTTCTTC	CATIGTGGAHEQFF
TRBD1	NA	TRBV4-3	TRBJ1-2	15	TGCGCCAGCAGCCCCGGCCAGACAGGGGGCTATGGCTACACCTTC	CASSPGQTGGYGYTF
NA	once	TRBV3-1/TRBV3-2	TRBJ2-5	14	TGTGCCAGCGCCGGGGCCAGGGGCCAAGAGACCCAGTACTTC	CASAGARGQETQYF
NA	NA	TRBV12-3/TRBV12-4	TRBJ1-2	13	TGTGCCAGCAGTTTTGAGGGGGGGTATGGCTACACCTTC	CASSFEGGYGYTF
NA	NA	TRBV6-5	TRBJ2-7	14	TGTGCCAGCACCCCGACAGGCTCCGGCTACGAGCAGTACTTC	CASTPTGSGYEQYF
TRBD2	NA	TRBV6-2/TRBV6-3	TRBJ2-3	17	TGTGCCAGCAGTTGGTCTAGCGGGGGTCGGGGATCAGATACGCAGTATTTT	CASSWSSGGRGSDTQYF
NA	NA	TRBV7-2	TRBJ1-2	14	TGTGCCAGCAGTAGCAGGGGTGGTAGCTATGGCTACACCTTC	CASSSRGGSYGYTF
TRBD2	NA	TRBV18	TRBJ2-2	18	TGTGCCAGCTCACCACTAAATCCTACGGGGGGGAACACCGGGGAGCTGTTTTTT	CASSPLNPTGGNTGELFF
TRBD1	NA	TRBV19	TRBJ1-4	18	TGTGCCAGTAGTACCGGACAGGCGATACCTGCAACTAATGAAAAACTGTTTTTT	CASSTGQAIPATNEKLFF
TRBD1	NA	TRBV7-7	TRBJ2-2	16	TGTGCCAGCAGACCTACCGGGACAGGAAATGCGGGGGAGCTGTTTTTT	CASRPTGTGNAGELFF
NA	NA	TRBV18	TRBJ1-2	13	TGTGCCAGCTCAACTGGACAGCTCCGGGGCTACACCTTC	CASSTGQLRGYTF
NA	NA	TRBV15	TRBJ2-2	16	TGTGCCACCAGCAGAGGTGGTCAGGCGGGCGCCGGGGAGCTGTTTTTT	CATSRGGQAGAGELFF
NA	NA	TRBV12-3/TRBV12-4	TRBJ2-5	13	TGTGCCAGCAGTTTGAACGGCCAAGAGACCCAGTACTTC	CASSLNGQETQYF
TRBD2	few	TRBV7-8	TRBJ2-6	19	TGTGCCAGCAGCTTCCCCCGGGCGGGGGACCGCTCTGGGGCCAACGTCCTGACTTTC	CASSFPRAGDRSGANVLTF
TRBD1	NA	TRBV6-5	TRBJ2-7	14	TGTGCCAGCAGTTCACAGGGGGGTCCCTACGAGCAGTACTTC	CASSSQGGPYEQYF
TRBD1	once	TRBV9	TRBJ2-1	15	TGTGCCAGCAGCGTTGGACAGGGACCTGAAAATGAGCAGTTCTTC	CASSVGQGPENEQFF
NA	NA	TRBV12-3/TRBV12-4	TRBJ2-3	13	TGTGCCACAGTGGGACTGAACACAGACACGCAGTATTTT	CATVGLNTDTQYF
TRBD1	NA	TRBV18	TRBJ1-2	18	TGTGCCAGCTCATCATCAAGGCGGGACAGGGGGCTGGACTATGGCTACACCTTC	CASSSSRRDRGLDYGYTF
NA	NA	TRBV12-1	TRBJ1-2	15	TGTGCCAGCAGCCCCCCCCGTGAGGGAGCGTATGGCTACACCTTC	CASSPPREGAYGYTF
TRBD1	NA	TRBV24-1	TRBJ1-5	13	TGTGCCACCTCCGGGACAGGGGGTCAGCCCCAGCATTTT	CATSGTGGQPQHF
NA	NA	TRBV4-1	TRBJ1-2	15	TGCGCCAGCAGCCAAGAGGGGGCTCGCCACTATGGCTACACCTTC	CASSQEGARHYGYTF
TRBD1	NA	TRBV24-1	TRBJ2-7	15	TGTGCCACCAGTGATTCCCGGGACAGGCTCTACGAGCAGTACTTC	CATSDSRDRLYEQYF
NA	NA	TRBV5-1	TRBJ1-3	14	TGCGCCAGCAGCTTGGGTCCCGTCGGAAACACCATATATTTT	CASSLGPVGNTIYF
NA	NA	TRBV24-1	TRBJ1-2	14	TGTGCCACCAGTGATTTCAACAGGGTACATGGCTACACCTTC	CATSDFNRVHGYTF
NA	NA	TRBV7-3	TRBJ2-1	15	TGTGCCAGCAGCTCAGTTGGCGGCCTAAACAATGAGCAGTTCTTC	CASSSVGGLNNEQFF
TRBD1	once	TRBV10-3	TRBJ1-6	15	TGTGCCATCAGTGCCGGGACAGGGAATAATTCACCCCTCCACTTT	CAISAGTGNNSPLHF
NA	NA	TRBV28	TRBJ1-6	15	TGTGCCAGCAGTTTATCCGTCAGGGATGGCTCACCCCTCCACTTT	CASSLSVRDGSPLHF
NA	NA	TRBV6-5	TRBJ2-1	16	TGTGCCAGCAGTTACTCATGGAGGGGTTCGTGGAATGAGCAGTTCTTC	CASSYSWRGSWNEQFF
NA	NA	TRBV12-3/TRBV12-4	TRBJ2-7	12	TGTGCCAGCAGCCCGGGGTTCTACGAGCAGTACTTC	CASSPGFYEQYF
NA	NA	TRBV2	TRBJ1-3	13	TGTGCCAGCAGTCCCTTCTCTGGAAACACCATATATTTT	CASSPFSGNTIYF
TRBD1	NA	TRBV9	TRBJ2-7	14	TGTGCCAGCAGCGTACTCACAGGGGGCGACGAGCAGTACTTC	CASSVLTGGDEQYF
NA	many	TRBV9	TRBJ2-6	19	TGTGCCAGCAGCGGAACGCCGGTTCCCAGGGGTGGAGGGGCCAACGTCCTGACTTTC	CASSGTPVPRGGGANVLTF
TRBD2	NA	TRBV7-8	TRBJ2-1	18	TGTGCCAGCAGCTTAGTTATTAGCGGGGTTATCTTCTTCAATGAGCAGTTCTTC	CASSLVISGVIFFNEQFF
TRBD1	NA	TRBV5-1	TRBJ2-5	15	TGCGCCAGCAGCTTGGCCGGGACAGGACAAGAGACCCAGTACTTC	CASSLAGTGQETQYF
TRBD1	NA	TRBV4-3	TRBJ1-4	16	TGCGCCAGCAGCCAAGGACCGGGACAGAATAATGAAAAACTGTTTTTT	CASSQGPGQNNEKLFF
NA	NA	TRBV24-1	TRBJ1-2	12	TGTGCCACCAGTGATTTGTTCTCTGGCTACACCTTC	CATSDLFSGYTF
TRBD2	NA	TRBV7-2	TRBJ2-1	14	TGTGCCAGCAGCGCTAGCGGGGGTCGTAGGGAGCAGTTCTTC	CASSASGGRREQFF
NA	NA	TRBV29-1	TRBJ2-1	14	TGCAGCGCTGGGCTGAGCCGATCCTACAATGAGCAGTTCTTC	CSAGLSRSYNEQFF